These 21 T cell receptor beta chains share one sample of origin, sequenced in a study of cytomegalovirus exposure and HLA in healthy donors. This PCR relied on a set of 60 Vbeta primers and 13 Jbeta primers. The protocol was immunoSEQ multiplex PCR, while the TCRdb copy is restricted to in-frame clones and leaves out a portion. The data hold 150,000 to 200,000 clones, with 82% observed a single time. The sequencing input was PBMCs. The receptors derive from a woman aged 18-30 years in good health and CMV-seronegative.

In regard to this clone: This sample includes further DNA sequences coding for the same CDR3. The V gene is TRBV19, the J gene TRBJ2-3; no definite D call. The CDR3 spans 13 residues. CDR1 LNHDA and CDR2 SQIVND come from the germline V gene (reference sequence). The V and J ends lost 3 bases and 4 bases respectively, with 8 bases between them. The CDR3 region has the DNA TGTGCCAGTAGTATTGGGCTTGCAGATACGCAGTATTTT. Amino acid sequence: CASSIGLADTQYF.

The CDR3: CASRQNPGNTIYF. In DNA form, the CDR3 reads TGTGCCAGTAGACAGAACCCTGGAAACACCATATATTTT. V and J are TRBV19 and TRBJ1-3; D not resolved. The CDR3 consists of 13 residues. In germline, CDR1 is LNHDA, CDR2 SQIVND (reference sequence). The V and J ends lost 6 bases and 2 bases respectively, with 8 bases between them.

The chain employs TRBV2 and TRBJ1-1, with a tentative D call TRBD1 (5 bases). The CDR3 extends over 14 amino acids. Germline V lookup: CDR1 SNHLY, CDR2 FYNNEI. V lost 0 bases to trimming and J lost 11 bases, with 16 bases between them. The CDR3 reads CASSEAAGPDQAFF. In DNA form, the CDR3 reads TGTGCCAGCAGTGAAGCTGCAGGGCCCGATCAGGCTTTCTTT.

The gene calls are TRBV2 and TRBJ2-7; 15 nucleotides align to TRBD2. Germline V gene lookup returns CDR1 SNHLY and CDR2 FYNNEI. Losses at the gene ends were 1 base for V and 5 bases for J; bases not matched to a gene: 6. This CDR3 contains 17 residues. In DNA form, the CDR3 reads TGTGCCAGCAGTGAAGAATCGGGACTAGCGGGAGGCCACGAGCAGTACTTC. This sequence encodes CASSEESGLAGGHEQYF.

A single count supports this clone. The V call is TRBV30, the J call TRBJ1-5; TRBD1 matches at 7 bases. Trimming removed 2 bases from V and 2 bases from J; junction bases left unmatched: 6. This CDR3 region has 15 residues. Per germline, CDR1 GTSNPN and CDR2 SVGIG (reference sequence). The CDR3 nucleotides are TGTGCCTGGAGTAACGGGACAGTCCGCAATCAGCCCCAGCATTTT. It translates to CAWSNGTVRNQPQHF.

This chain uses TRBV10-1 with TRBJ2-1; possibly TRBD2 for D (6 bases). Germline V gene sequence: CDR1 WNHNN, CDR2 SYGVQD (reference sequence). The CDR3 runs 15 residues. Between the trimmed V and J ends, which lost 3 bases and 0 bases, there was a span of 9 bases. For the CDR3, the DNA is TGCGCCAGCAGTGAAACCGGGAGCTCCTACAATGAGCAGTTCTTC. Its protein product is CASSETGSSYNEQFF.

The J gene is TRBJ1-3, the V gene TRBV27, with D maybe TRBD1 (5 bases). The V end was cut by 8 bases, the J end by 4 bases, with 18 bases between. The CDR3 has 15 residues. Germline lookup yields CDR1 MNHEY and CDR2 SMNVEV (reference sequence). The CDR3 nucleotides read TGTGCCAGCTCCCCGTCAGGGTTGGTCGGAAACACCATATATTTT. Amino acids: CASSPSGLVGNTIYF.

The chain couples TRBV30 to TRBJ1-2, with D unclear. Trimming removed 3 bases from V and 6 bases from J, with 20 bases in between. Germline V gives CDR1 GTSNPN, CDR2 SVGIG (reference sequence). The CDR3 extends over 15 amino acids. CDR3 DNA: TGTGCCTGGAGACTCTCCAACTCGGGATGGAATGGCTACACCTTC. This translates into CAWRLSNSGWNGYTF. Based on the CDR3 plus reference TRBV30 and TRBJ1-2, the full variable domain is SQTIHQWPATLVQPVGSPLSLECTVEGTSNPNLYWYRQAAGRGLQLLFYSVGIGQISSEVPQNLSASRPQDRQFILSSKKLLLSDSGFYLCAWRLSNSGWNGYTFGSGTRLTVV.

The chain carries TRBV30 and TRBJ2-7, with a tentative D call TRBD2 (6 bases). The CDR3 is 15 residues long. The V gene's germline CDR1 is GTSNPN and CDR2 SVGIG (reference sequence). The V and J ends lost 3 bases and 1 base respectively, with 16 bases between them. The CDR3 spells CAWSRAGTLSYEQYF. DNA of the CDR3: TGTGCCTGGAGCCGGGCCGGGACTCTATCCTACGAGCAGTACTTC.

This clone has only a few counts. This chain links TRBV5-1 with TRBJ2-3, with a weak D call TRBD2 (7 bases). The V gene lost 4 bases and the J gene lost 3 bases, with 15 bases spanning the gap. Germline V gives CDR1 SGHRS, CDR2 YFSETQ. The CDR3 has 15 amino acids. CDR3 nucleotide sequence: TGCGCCAGCAGCCCCTCGGAGGGGGGGACAGATACGCAGTATTTT. This encodes CASSPSEGGTDTQYF.

The rearrangement uses TRBV10-3 and TRBJ1-2; D not certain. The CDR3 has 13 residues. Trimming removed 8 bases from V and 5 bases from J, with 15 bases in between. The germline CDR1 and CDR2 sequences are ENHRY and SYGVKD. CDR3 in amino acids: CAIEPQVGYGYTF. The CDR3 region has the DNA TGTGCCATCGAACCTCAGGTTGGATATGGCTACACCTTC.

This chain connects TRBV7-9 to TRBJ2-5, with a weak D call TRBD2 (6 bases). Germline V gives CDR1 SEHNR, CDR2 FQNEAQ (reference sequence). The CDR3 runs 15 residues. V lost 5 bases, J lost 2 bases, and 15 bases lay in between. The CDR3 is CASSRLQSGQETQYF. In nucleotides, the CDR3 is TGTGCCAGCAGCCGACTACAAAGCGGGCAAGAGACCCAGTACTTC.

The rearrangement joins TRBV9 to TRBJ1-1; 12 nucleotides align to TRBD1. This CDR3 has 15 amino acids. The germline gives CDR1 SGDLS, CDR2 YYNGEE. V gave up 3 bases and J gave up 4 bases; unmatched junction bases: 4. The CDR3 region is CASSAGTGGITEAFF. The CDR3 DNA reads TGTGCCAGCAGCGCCGGGACAGGGGGCATCACTGAAGCTTTCTTT.

The chain uses TRBV28 and TRBJ2-7; 11 bases fit TRBD2. The CDR3 totals 17 residues. V gave up 6 bases and J gave up 4 bases; unmatched junction bases: 14. Germline values: CDR1 MDHEN, CDR2 SYDVKM. The CDR3 coding sequence is TGTGCCAGCAGGGGACTAGCGGAAGTGAATTGGATTTACGAGCAGTACTTC. Amino acids: CASRGLAEVNWIYEQYF.

This rearrangement joins TRBV6-5 to TRBJ1-1, with D hard to call. CDR1 MNHEY and CDR2 SVGAGI come from the germline V gene. The CDR3 consists of 15 residues. With 0 bases removed from V and 4 bases from J, the gap between germline ends came to 12 bases. In DNA, the CDR3 is TGTGCCAGCAGTTACTCGGCGGGGTATGGCACTGAAGCTTTCTTT. It is translated as CASSYSAGYGTEAFF.

This clone was seen only a few times. The chain carries TRBV7-2 and TRBJ1-1, with D tentatively TRBD1 (6 bases). Germline CDR1 is SGHTA and CDR2 is FQGNSA. The CDR3 is 15 residues long. Trimming removed 1 base from V and 1 base from J, with 10 bases in between. This chain's CDR3 is CASSLGTGRNTEAFF. DNA of the CDR3: TGTGCCAGCAGCTTAGGAACAGGGCGGAACACTGAAGCTTTCTTT. The entire variable domain, with the rest obtained from reference TRBV7-2 and TRBJ1-1, is as follows: GAGVSQSPSNKVTEKGKDVELRCDPISGHTALYWYRQSLGQGLEFLIYFQGNSAPDKSGLPSDRFSAERTGGSVSTLTIQRTQQEDSAVYLCASSLGTGRNTEAFFGQGTRLTVV.

This clone was seen only a few times. The J gene is TRBJ2-1, the V gene TRBV5-1; TRBD2 aligns across 9 bases. Germline trimming cut 2 bases from V and 6 bases from J; bases unmatched to any gene: 9. The CDR3 extends over 16 amino acids. Looked up from germline, CDR1 is SGHRS and CDR2 is YFSETQ. The CDR3 loop reads CASSFQVAGVANEQFF. The CDR3 nucleotides are TGCGCCAGCAGCTTCCAAGTAGCGGGAGTTGCCAATGAGCAGTTCTTC.

V is TRBV7-8 and J is TRBJ2-4, with TRBD1 matching over 12 bases. Germline lookup yields CDR1 SGHVS and CDR2 FQNEAQ. This CDR3 spans 15 amino acids. J gave up 9 bases and V 4 bases, and 7 bases lay outside the gene matches. The CDR3: CASSSTGTGGVIQYF. CDR3 nucleotide sequence: TGTGCCAGCAGCTCGACCGGGACAGGGGGCGTCATTCAGTACTTC.

J is TRBJ2-7 and V is TRBV19; tentative D call: TRBD2 (6 bases). The CDR3 loop spans 14 amino acids. Trimming left V 3 bases short and J 0 bases short, with 9 bases between. The V gene's germline CDR1 is LNHDA and CDR2 SQIVND (reference sequence). The CDR3, as DNA: TGTGCCAGTAGTATCCCCGGGAGCTCCTACGAGCAGTACTTC. Amino acids: CASSIPGSSYEQYF.

CDR3 loop: CAISESEGVAGGPSGANVLTF. Here the CDR3 DNA reads TGTGCCATCAGTGAGTCAGAAGGGGTAGCGGGAGGGCCGTCTGGGGCCAACGTCCTGACTTTC. The gene calls are TRBV10-3 and TRBJ2-6, with TRBD2 identical over 11 bases. The CDR3 is 21 amino acids. Germline CDR1 reads ENHRY; CDR2 reads SYGVKD. V shed 0 bases, J shed 1 base, and the junction held 11 bases outside the gene matches.

This CDR3 is CASSPNRAKNTEAFF. The CDR3 nucleotides read TGTGCCAGCAGCCCAAACAGGGCGAAGAACACTGAAGCTTTCTTT. J is TRBJ1-1 and V is TRBV5-4; possible D gene TRBD1, 6 bases. The V and J ends lost 4 bases and 1 base respectively, with 14 bases between them. This CDR3 is built from 15 residues. The germline V gene encodes CDR1 SGHNT and CDR2 YYREEE (reference sequence).